The text below deals with one T cell receptor (beta chain). No cognate antigen has been identified for it. Base qualities are not recorded, but no much larger clone differs from it by a single base. Whole blood was collected in K2EDTA tubes by collaborating institutions according to the institutions' own protocols. For TCRbeta analysis, collaborators shipped samples in one of three forms: frozen whole blood, isolated PBMCs, or DNA extracted from either of those sample types. TCRbeta CDR3 regions were amplified from genomic DNA by means of the immunoSEQ Assay, a bias-controlled multiplex PCR. The authors' pipeline ran thus. Within the assay, amplification of reference gene primers was used to estimate how many nucleated cells each sample contained. Sequence reads were collapsed and filtered to measure the absolute abundance of every unique TCRbeta CDR3 rearrangement. For each sample, productive Simpson clonality was calculated by taking the square root of Simpson's diversity index across productive rearrangements. TCRdb provides this immuneACCESS table in a form limited to in-frame rearrangements. Some clones are lacking; in checked studies, under half of them reflect an unresolved V gene, and why the rest are absent is not known. V, J and clone size derive from that table, while D and trimming were established from the DNA sequence. A total of under 95,000 clones appear in this sample, about nine tenths of them only once. 4.9% of the sample goes to the ten largest clones.

The source of the sample is a study of blood T cell repertoires in COVID-19 (TCRdb year 2020). Describing the broader study: Samples covering the acute and convalescent phases of COVID-19 were provided by collaborators in the United States, Italy and Spain. The dataset comprised deeply sampled blood TCRbeta repertoires from subjects exposed to, actively infected with, or recovered from COVID-19. The prospective study material was composed of cDNA or gDNA derived from T cells, B-cell-depleted T cells, or PBMCs. Samples came from the ongoing ImmuneRACE study (first 160 participants) plus 1,254 subjects from 6 global collaborators. The repertoires were released in a freely available public database intended as a resource for research on the immune response to SARS-CoV-2. Where available, HLA class I and class II types were taken from metadata supplied by the sample provider and were not determined by assay-based typing. Sample metadata almost always included a de-identified subject ID, COVID-19 status, age in years and sex.

Study-level results and caveats: Clinical and demographic metadata were provided uncurated, with the amount varying by source and participant.

The CDR3 spans 16 residues, from the cysteine through the phenylalanine. Just the 48-base CDR3 DNA is kept, in frame starting at base 1. The germline V end is reduced by 2 bases and the J end by 4 bases; junction bases left unmatched: 10. Sequenced sample: peripheral blood. The sequence came from a woman of 80 years or more with acute or convalescent COVID-19. The chain is encoded by TRBV5-7 joined to TRBJ1-2; the central 8 bases match TRBD1. Being an ORF, TRBV5-7 has a function that is uncertain. The CDR3 reads as follows: CASSFTLDRATYGYTF. The DNA reads TGTGCCAGCAGCTTTACCCTGGACAGGGCTACCTATGGCTACACCTTC.